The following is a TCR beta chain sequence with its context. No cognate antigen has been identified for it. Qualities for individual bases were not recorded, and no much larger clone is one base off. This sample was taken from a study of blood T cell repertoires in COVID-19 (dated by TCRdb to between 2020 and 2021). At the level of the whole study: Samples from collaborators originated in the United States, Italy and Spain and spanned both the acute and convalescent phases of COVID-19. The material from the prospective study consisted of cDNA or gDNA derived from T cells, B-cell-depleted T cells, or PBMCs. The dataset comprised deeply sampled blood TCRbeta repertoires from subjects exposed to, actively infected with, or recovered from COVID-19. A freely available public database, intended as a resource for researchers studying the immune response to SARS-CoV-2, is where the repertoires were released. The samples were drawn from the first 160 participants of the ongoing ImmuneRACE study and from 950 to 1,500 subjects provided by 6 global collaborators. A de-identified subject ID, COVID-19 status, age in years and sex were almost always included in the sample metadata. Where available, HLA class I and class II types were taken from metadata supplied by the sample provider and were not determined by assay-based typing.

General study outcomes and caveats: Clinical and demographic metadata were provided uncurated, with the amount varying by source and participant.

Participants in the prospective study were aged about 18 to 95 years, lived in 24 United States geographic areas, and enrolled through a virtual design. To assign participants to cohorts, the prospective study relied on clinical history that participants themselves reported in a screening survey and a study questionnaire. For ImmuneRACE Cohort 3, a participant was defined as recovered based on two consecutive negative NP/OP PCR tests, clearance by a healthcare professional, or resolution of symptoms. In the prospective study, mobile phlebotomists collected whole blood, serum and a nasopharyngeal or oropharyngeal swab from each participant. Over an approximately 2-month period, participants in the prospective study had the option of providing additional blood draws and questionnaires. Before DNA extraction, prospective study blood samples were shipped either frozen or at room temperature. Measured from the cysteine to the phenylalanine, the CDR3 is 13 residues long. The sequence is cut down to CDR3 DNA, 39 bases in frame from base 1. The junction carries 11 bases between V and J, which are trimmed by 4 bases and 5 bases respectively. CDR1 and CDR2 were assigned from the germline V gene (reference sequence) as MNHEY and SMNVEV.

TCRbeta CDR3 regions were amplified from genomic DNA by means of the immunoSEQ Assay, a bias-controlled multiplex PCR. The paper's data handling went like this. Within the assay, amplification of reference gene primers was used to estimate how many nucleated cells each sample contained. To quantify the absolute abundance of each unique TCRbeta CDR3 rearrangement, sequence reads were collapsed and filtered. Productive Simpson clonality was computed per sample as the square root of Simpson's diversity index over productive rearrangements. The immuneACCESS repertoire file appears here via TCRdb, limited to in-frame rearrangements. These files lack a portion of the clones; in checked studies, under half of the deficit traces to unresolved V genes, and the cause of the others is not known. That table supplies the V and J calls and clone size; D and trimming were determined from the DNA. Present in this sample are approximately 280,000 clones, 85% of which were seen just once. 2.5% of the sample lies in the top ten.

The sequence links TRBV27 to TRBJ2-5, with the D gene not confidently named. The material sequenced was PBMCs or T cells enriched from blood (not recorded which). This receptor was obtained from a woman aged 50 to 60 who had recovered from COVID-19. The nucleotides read TGTGCCAGCAGTTCACGGTTGCGGGAGACCCAGTACTTC. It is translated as CASSSRLRETQYF.